The 4 T cell receptor beta chains listed next were all sequenced from one sample in a study of HIV-infected patients and healthy controls. Each CDR3 protein is one row after TCRdb ran MiXCR on the 5' RACE reads. The data hold roughly 18,000 distinct CDR3 sequences, with roughly 18% observed a single time. Sequenced input: CD8+ T cells from blood. The receptors here all came from a human donor in good health.

In this sample, this clonotype turned up a few times. This sequence joins TRBV9 and TRBJ2-1; 9 nucleotides align to TRBD2. From germline, CDR1 is SGDLS and CDR2 YYNGEE. The CDR3 has 14 amino acids. J lost 8 bases, V lost 4 bases, and 7 bases had no gene match. The CDR3 DNA reads as TGTGCCAGCAGCCCCGGGACTAGCCGCCATGAGCAGTTCTTC. Its protein product is CASSPGTSRHEQFF.

The chain recombines TRBV7-9 with TRBJ2-3; D is perhaps TRBD1 or TRBD2 (5 bases each). The CDR3 is 14 amino acids. The V end was cut by 5 bases, the J end by 8 bases, with 17 bases between. The V gene's germline CDR1 is SEHNR and CDR2 FQNEAQ (reference sequence). The CDR3 DNA reads as TGTGCCAGCAGCCAGGACAAGGCCGAGGGTACGCAGTATTTT. This sequence encodes CASSQDKAEGTQYF.

This clonotype occurred many times. The chain couples TRBV5-5 to TRBJ1-1, with D possibly matching TRBD1 (5 bases). CDR1 is SGHKS and CDR2 is YYEKEE in the germline V gene (reference sequence). Trimming removed 0 bases at V and 2 bases at J, with 11 bases between. This CDR3 has 15 amino acids. CDR3 sequence: CASSLDIGTNTEAFF. The CDR3 DNA is TGTGCCAGCAGCTTGGATATTGGGACTAACACTGAAGCTTTCTTT. Using reference TRBV5-5 and TRBJ1-1 for the parts outside the CDR3, the full variable domain is DAGVTQSPTHLIKTRGQQVTLRCSPISGHKSVSWYQQVLGQGPQFIFQYYEKEERGRGNFPDRFSARQFPNYSSELNVNALLLGDSALYLCASSLDIGTNTEAFFGQGTRLTVV.

This clonotype has a single count. The chain uses TRBV7-2 and TRBJ2-1; 7 bases match TRBD2. This CDR3 has 18 residues. Per the germline V gene, CDR1 is SGHTA and CDR2 is FQGNSA. The junction had 14 bases not matched to a gene; V was cut back by 1 base and J by 5 bases. For the CDR3, the DNA is TGTGCCAGCAGCTTAGAGGTTTACCAACTAGCGAATCACAATGAGCAGTTCTTC. Residues: CASSLEVYQLANHNEQFF.